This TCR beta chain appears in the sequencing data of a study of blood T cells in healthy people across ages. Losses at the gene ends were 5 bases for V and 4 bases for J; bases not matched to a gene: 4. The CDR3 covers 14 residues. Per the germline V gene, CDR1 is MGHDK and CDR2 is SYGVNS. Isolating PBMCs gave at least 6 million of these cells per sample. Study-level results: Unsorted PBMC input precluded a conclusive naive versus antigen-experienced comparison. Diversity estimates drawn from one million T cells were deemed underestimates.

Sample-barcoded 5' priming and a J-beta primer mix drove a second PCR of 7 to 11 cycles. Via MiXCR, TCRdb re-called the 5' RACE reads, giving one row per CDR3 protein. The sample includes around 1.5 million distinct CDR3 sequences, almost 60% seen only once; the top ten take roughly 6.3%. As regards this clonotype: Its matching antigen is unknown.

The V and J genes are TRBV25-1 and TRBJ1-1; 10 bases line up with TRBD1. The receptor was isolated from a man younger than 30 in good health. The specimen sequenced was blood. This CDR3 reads CASSTRTGGTEAFF. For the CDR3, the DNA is TGTGCCAGCAGTACTAGGACAGGGGGCACTGAAGCTTTCTTT.